Listed below are T cell receptor beta chains from one sample, sequenced in a study of blood T cell repertoires in COVID-19. Repertoires were generated with immunoSEQ multiplex PCR, while TCRdb's copy carries only in-frame clones and drops some. Altogether hundreds of thousands of clones are present, about nine tenths being singletons, with the ten largest covering 8.9%. The sample consisted of PBMCs or T cells enriched from blood (not recorded which). Receptors originate from a young woman who had recovered from COVID-19. Each CDR3 is given with its conserved first and last residue. A D gene is named only where the DNA matches it firmly. The listing skips clone size in some rows; elsewhere it reads once, few, many or a size class.

V gene: TRBV4-3
clone size: once
J gene: TRBJ2-7
D gene: .
CDR3 DNA: TGCGCCAGCAGCCAAGAGTATGGAGGGATCGACTCCTACGAGCAGTACTTC
CDR3 protein: CASSQEYGGIDSYEQYF

V gene: TRBV11-2
clone size: once
J gene: TRBJ2-5
D gene: TRBD2
CDR3 DNA: TGTGCCAGCACCAATAAACTAGCGGGAGGAGAGACCCAGTACTTC
CDR3 protein: CASTNKLAGGETQYF

V gene: TRBV5-6
clone size: many
J gene: TRBJ1-1
D gene: .
CDR3 DNA: TGTGCCAGCAGCTTGACATACGGGGATGAAGCTTTCTTT
CDR3 protein: CASSLTYGDEAFF

V gene: TRBV9
clone size: .
J gene: TRBJ2-1
D gene: TRBD1
CDR3 DNA: TGTGCCAGCAGCGTGGCCCGGGACAGGGAGCATGAGCAGTTCTTC
CDR3 protein: CASSVARDREHEQFF

V gene: TRBV28
clone size: .
J gene: TRBJ1-2
D gene: TRBD1
CDR3 DNA: TGTGCCAGCAGTCCCGGGACAGGGATCGGCTATGGCTACACCTTC
CDR3 protein: CASSPGTGIGYGYTF

V gene: TRBV3-1/TRBV3-2
clone size: once
J gene: TRBJ1-1
D gene: .
CDR3 DNA: TGTGCCAGCAGCCCCCTGGGGGGTACTGAAGCTTTCTTT
CDR3 protein: CASSPLGGTEAFF

V gene: TRBV11-2
clone size: .
J gene: TRBJ2-2
D gene: TRBD2
CDR3 DNA: TGTGCCAGCAGCTCGTCTAGCGGGGTAGACACCGGGGAGCTGTTTTTT
CDR3 protein: CASSSSSGVDTGELFF

V gene: TRBV15
clone size: .
J gene: TRBJ1-3
D gene: .
CDR3 DNA: TGTGCCACCAGTCACCAGCGAGGCCCACACGATTTT
CDR3 protein: CATSHQRGPHDF

V gene: TRBV13
clone size: .
J gene: TRBJ1-3
D gene: .
CDR3 DNA: TGTGCCAGCAGCTTGTGGACAGCCTTCTCTGGAAACACCATATATTTT
CDR3 protein: CASSLWTAFSGNTIYF

V gene: TRBV15
clone size: .
J gene: TRBJ1-2
D gene: TRBD1
CDR3 DNA: TGTGCCACCACGGGATTAGGGGACAGGGCCTATGGCTACACCTTC
CDR3 protein: CATTGLGDRAYGYTF

V gene: TRBV5-5
clone size: .
J gene: TRBJ2-1
D gene: TRBD2
CDR3 DNA: TGTGCCAGCAGCTCCGAGCGGGGGGGCTGGGACAATGAGCAGTTCTTC
CDR3 protein: CASSSERGGWDNEQFF

V gene: TRBV29-1
clone size: .
J gene: TRBJ1-3
D gene: .
CDR3 DNA: TGCAGCGTGACCTCAGCGGTATCTGGAAACACCATATATTTT
CDR3 protein: CSVTSAVSGNTIYF

V gene: TRBV27
clone size: .
J gene: TRBJ1-6
D gene: TRBD1
CDR3 DNA: TGTGCCAGCAGTTTTACGGGACAGTGGAATTCACCCCTCCACTTT
CDR3 protein: CASSFTGQWNSPLHF

V gene: TRBV27
clone size: once
J gene: TRBJ1-5
D gene: TRBD1
CDR3 DNA: TGTGCCAGCAGTTTGACAGGGGTTCAGCCCCAGCATTTT
CDR3 protein: CASSLTGVQPQHF

V gene: TRBV11-2
clone size: .
J gene: TRBJ2-7
D gene: .
CDR3 DNA: TGTGCCAGCAGCTTCGTCTCCTACGAGCAGTACTTC
CDR3 protein: CASSFVSYEQYF

V gene: TRBV13
clone size: .
J gene: TRBJ1-2
D gene: .
CDR3 DNA: TGTGCCAGCAGCACCAACCGGGGCTATGGCTACACCTTC
CDR3 protein: CASSTNRGYGYTF

V gene: TRBV13
clone size: .
J gene: TRBJ1-2
D gene: .
CDR3 DNA: TGTGCCAGCAGCCTGAGACAGTTATTTAACTATGGCTACACCTTC
CDR3 protein: CASSLRQLFNYGYTF

V gene: TRBV6-2/TRBV6-3
clone size: once
J gene: TRBJ2-2
D gene: .
CDR3 DNA: TGTGCCAGCAGTTACATAAGCCACGGGGGAGGGGAGCTGTTTTTT
CDR3 protein: CASSYISHGGGELFF

V gene: TRBV7-2
clone size: .
J gene: TRBJ2-7
D gene: TRBD1
CDR3 DNA: TGTGCCAGCAGCGACCTGGGACAGGGGGCCCCCGAGCAGTACTTC
CDR3 protein: CASSDLGQGAPEQYF

V gene: TRBV9
clone size: few
J gene: TRBJ2-7
D gene: TRBD2
CDR3 DNA: TGTGCCAGCAGCGTACGGAGCGGGAGGTTTTACGAGCAGTACTTC
CDR3 protein: CASSVRSGRFYEQYF

V gene: TRBV25-1
clone size: .
J gene: TRBJ1-1
D gene: .
CDR3 DNA: TGTGCCAGCAGTGAATCCGCAGGGACTGAAGCTTTCTTT
CDR3 protein: CASSESAGTEAFF

V gene: TRBV5-4
clone size: .
J gene: TRBJ1-1
D gene: TRBD1
CDR3 DNA: TGTGCCAGCAGCCGCGGGACAGGGGATAACACTGAAGCTTTCTTT
CDR3 protein: CASSRGTGDNTEAFF

V gene: TRBV20-1
clone size: .
J gene: TRBJ1-2
D gene: TRBD1
CDR3 DNA: TGCAGTGCTAGCCCGGGACAGCGGCTTACCTTC
CDR3 protein: CSASPGQRLTF

V gene: TRBV12-3/TRBV12-4
clone size: .
J gene: TRBJ1-5
D gene: TRBD1
CDR3 DNA: TGTGCCAGCAGTCAGGGGGCTAGTCAGCCCCAGCATTTT
CDR3 protein: CASSQGASQPQHF

V gene: TRBV7-2
clone size: .
J gene: TRBJ2-2
D gene: TRBD2
CDR3 DNA: TGTGCCAGCAGCCCAACTAGCGGGGGGACCACCGGGGAGCTGTTTTTT
CDR3 protein: CASSPTSGGTTGELFF

V gene: TRBV4-3
clone size: .
J gene: TRBJ2-3
D gene: TRBD2
CDR3 DNA: TGCGCCAGCAGCCTTACTAGCGGGCGCACAGATACGCAGTATTTT
CDR3 protein: CASSLTSGRTDTQYF

V gene: TRBV6-5
clone size: .
J gene: TRBJ2-3
D gene: .
CDR3 DNA: TGTGCCAGCAGCGTAGAAGAGAAAGATACGCAGTATTTT
CDR3 protein: CASSVEEKDTQYF

V gene: TRBV11-1
clone size: .
J gene: TRBJ2-5
D gene: .
CDR3 DNA: TGTGCCAGCGGAGGGGAGGACACACAAGAGACCCAGTACTTC
CDR3 protein: CASGGEDTQETQYF

V gene: TRBV29-1
clone size: .
J gene: TRBJ2-5
D gene: TRBD2
CDR3 DNA: TGCAGCTCGTCGGGTAGCGGGGGGGAGCAAGAGACCCAGTACTTC
CDR3 protein: CSSSGSGGEQETQYF

V gene: TRBV28
clone size: .
J gene: TRBJ2-7
D gene: .
CDR3 DNA: TGTGCCAGCAGTTTAGTCCAGCGGGCCACCGAGCAGTACTTC
CDR3 protein: CASSLVQRATEQYF

V gene: TRBV5-1
clone size: .
J gene: TRBJ1-2
D gene: .
CDR3 DNA: TGCGCCAGCAGCCCGGGATCCGGGGGGGCTGACTATGGCTACACCTTC
CDR3 protein: CASSPGSGGADYGYTF

V gene: TRBV5-8
clone size: .
J gene: TRBJ1-5
D gene: TRBD1
CDR3 DNA: TGTGCCAGCAGCCTACAGGGGGCTAATAGCAATCAGCCCCAGCATTTT
CDR3 protein: CASSLQGANSNQPQHF

V gene: TRBV10-3
clone size: .
J gene: TRBJ1-1
D gene: .
CDR3 DNA: TGTGCCATCAGTGACAGGGCGACTGAAGCTTTCTTT
CDR3 protein: CAISDRATEAFF

V gene: TRBV6-5
clone size: .
J gene: TRBJ1-2
D gene: .
CDR3 DNA: TGTGCCAGCAGTAAACAGCTTAACTATGGCTACACCTTC
CDR3 protein: CASSKQLNYGYTF

V gene: TRBV28
clone size: .
J gene: TRBJ2-7
D gene: .
CDR3 DNA: TGTGCCAGCAGTTTACACTCGAGTGGGGCCAACGAGCAGTACTTC
CDR3 protein: CASSLHSSGANEQYF

V gene: TRBV28
clone size: .
J gene: TRBJ1-5
D gene: .
CDR3 DNA: TGTGCCAGCAGCCCGAGCAATCAGCCCCAGCATTTT
CDR3 protein: CASSPSNQPQHF

V gene: TRBV28
clone size: .
J gene: TRBJ1-2
D gene: .
CDR3 DNA: TGTGCCAGCAGTTCCAGGGCTTCCTATGGCTACACCTTC
CDR3 protein: CASSSRASYGYTF

V gene: TRBV18
clone size: .
J gene: TRBJ2-5
D gene: .
CDR3 DNA: TGTGCCAGCTCACCACCGTCAAGCGAACAAGAGACCCAGTACTTC
CDR3 protein: CASSPPSSEQETQYF

V gene: TRBV7-3
clone size: .
J gene: TRBJ2-5
D gene: .
CDR3 DNA: TGTGCCAGCAGCGCGGGGGCAGGGTACCCCCCAGAGACCCAGTACTTC
CDR3 protein: CASSAGAGYPPETQYF